Below are 4 T cell receptor beta chains sequenced from a single sample in a study of OX40 agonist ivuxolimab in advanced cancers. The table came from immunoSEQ multiplex PCR; TCRdb's copy has only in-frame clones and leaves some out. The data hold some 86,000 clones, with roughly 94% observed a single time. The material was CD4+ or CD8+ T cells sorted from blood, obtained in a trial of the OX40 agonist ivuxolimab. The receptors come from an adult with an advanced solid tumor such as melanoma, head and neck, liver or kidney cancer.

This clone has just a few counts. The chain joins TRBV4-3 to TRBJ2-1; D possibly corresponds to TRBD2 (5 bases). The CDR3 consists of 15 residues. Trimming took 4 bases from V and 3 from J, leaving 13 bases between them. The germline V gene has CDR1 LGHNA and CDR2 YSLEER. CDR3 residues: CASSLGVVDYNEQFF. CDR3 bases: TGCGCCAGCAGCCTCGGGGTGGTAGACTACAATGAGCAGTTCTTC.

V gene TRBV9 combines with J gene TRBJ2-5, with 14 bases identical to TRBD2. From germline, CDR1 is SGDLS and CDR2 YYNGEE. The trim removed 0 bases at V and 1 base at J, leaving 2 bases unmatched. The CDR3 extends over 17 amino acids. CDR3 DNA: TGTGCCAGCAGCGTAGAGGGACTAGCGGGGGCCCAAGAGACCCAGTACTTC. This codes for CASSVEGLAGAQETQYF.

The chain recombines TRBV6-4 with TRBJ2-2; perhaps TRBD1 as D (5 bases). Germline lookup yields CDR1 MRHNA and CDR2 SNTAGT. Trimming removed 2 bases from V and 2 bases from J, with 15 bases in between. The CDR3 has 17 residues. The CDR3 region has the DNA TGTGCCAGCAGTGACGGGGCAGCTAAGGGAAACACCGGGGAGCTGTTTTTT. This encodes CASSDGAAKGNTGELFF.

V usage is TRBV4-3 and J usage is TRBJ2-7, with 9 bases matching TRBD1. The V segment lost 4 bases and the J segment 0 bases; nucleotides outside the gene matches: 10. This CDR3 has 17 residues. CDR1 and CDR2 from the germline V gene are LGHNA and YSLEER. The CDR3 sequence: CASSPGTGFGSSYEQYF. In nucleotides, the CDR3 is TGCGCCAGCAGCCCCGGGACAGGGTTTGGGAGCTCCTACGAGCAGTACTTC.